This record covers a single T cell receptor beta chain. Its antigen is currently unknown. This record comes from a study of blood T cells in healthy people across ages. General study findings and limits: Both higher diversity and more naive CD4+ cells marked long-lived donors when set against aged donors.

The second PCR ran roughly 7 to 11 cycles with a sample-barcoded 5' primer and J-beta primers. MiXCR, applied by TCRdb to the 5' RACE reads, yields one record per CDR3 protein. This table has roughly 1.7 million distinct CDR3 sequences, roughly 30% appearing once. Extractions gave at least 6 micrograms of total RNA per sample. CDR1 is WSHSY, CDR2 SAAADI, per germline. The CDR3 is made up of 15 amino acids. The TCR was taken from a woman between 25 and 40 years old in good health. The sample was blood. V and J are TRBV10-2 and TRBJ2-7, with a possible D match to TRBD2 (6 bases). The J call is uncertain, as TRBJ2-5 better fits the DNA end. Here the CDR3 DNA reads TGCGCCAGCAGTGGACTAGAGGCCTGGGTAGAGACCCAGTACTTC. Amino acids: CASSGLEAWVETQYF.